This T cell receptor (beta chain) was documented in a study of post-analysis software for immune sequencing data. Study-wide points: Patients used roughly five TRBV segments, including TRBV5-6, TRBV5-1 and TRBV20-1, more often than controls.

This clonotype was observed a handful of times. Its cognate antigen is unknown. Included in the TCR beta cDNA libraries were unique molecular identifiers. T cells numbering about 1 to 10 million gave rise to some 520,000 cDNA molecules. TCRdb called the PCR reads again in MiXCR, with one record for every CDR3 protein. The sample shows fewer than 900,000 distinct CDR3 sequences, roughly 50% of them seen only once. The J segment lost 2 bases and the V segment lost 6 bases, leaving 3 bases of the junction unmatched. The CDR3 has 14 amino acids. The chain joins TRBV12-3 or TRBV12-4 to TRBJ2-7; 11 nucleotides agree with TRBD2. The sequence was obtained from a girl under 18 with multiple sclerosis. The sequenced sample consisted of blood. CDR3 loop: CASRPTSGAYEQYF. The CDR3 bases are TGTGCCAGCAGGCCGACTAGCGGGGCCTACGAGCAGTACTTC.